This record covers a single TCR beta chain. The data stem from a study of blood T cell repertoires in COVID-19. Study details: Spain, Italy and the United States supplied samples that represented acute and convalescent COVID-19. PBMCs, B-cell-depleted T cells, or T cells were the source of the cDNA or gDNA that made up the material.

Authors' analysis steps: For nucleated cells, counts were estimated from reference gene primer amplification. TCRdb's copy holds only in-frame clones and misses some; the assay was immunoSEQ multiplex PCR. The V and J calls and clone size are taken from that table; D and trimming were inferred from the DNA. The sample lists over 150,000 clones, 87% seen once, with roughly 0.85% in the top ten. The V end lost 5 bases, the J end lost 2 bases, and 14 bases lay between the germline ends. Germline CDR1 SGHKS, CDR2 YYEKEE (reference sequence). CDR3 length: 14 amino acids. The chain employs TRBV5-5 and TRBJ2-7, with D possibly matching TRBD2 (6 bases). This TCR came from a woman aged 18-29 years who had recovered from COVID-19. The sample was peripheral blood. CDR3 sequence (DNA): TGTGCCAGCAGTTGGACCGGGAGACCCTACGAGCAGTACTTC. Translated, it gives CASSWTGRPYEQYF.